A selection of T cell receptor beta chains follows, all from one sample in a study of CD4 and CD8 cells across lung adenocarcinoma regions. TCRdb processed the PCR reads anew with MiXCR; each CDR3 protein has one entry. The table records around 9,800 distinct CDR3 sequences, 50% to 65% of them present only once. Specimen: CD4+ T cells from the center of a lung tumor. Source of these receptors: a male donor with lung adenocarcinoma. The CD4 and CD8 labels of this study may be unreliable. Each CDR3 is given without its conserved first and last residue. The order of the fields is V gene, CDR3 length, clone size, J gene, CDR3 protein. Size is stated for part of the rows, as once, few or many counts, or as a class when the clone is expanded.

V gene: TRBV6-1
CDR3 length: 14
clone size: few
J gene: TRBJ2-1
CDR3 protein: ASSRAPGPTANEQF

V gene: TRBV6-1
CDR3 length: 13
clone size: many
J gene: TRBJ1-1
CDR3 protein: ASSTGQGKNTEAF

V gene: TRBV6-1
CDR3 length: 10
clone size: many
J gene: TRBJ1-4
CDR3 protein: ASSERWGKLF

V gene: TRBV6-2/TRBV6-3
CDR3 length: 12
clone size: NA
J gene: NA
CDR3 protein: AGKRQDVSYEQY

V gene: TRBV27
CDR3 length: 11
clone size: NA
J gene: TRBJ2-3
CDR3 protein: ASSPTRQDTQY

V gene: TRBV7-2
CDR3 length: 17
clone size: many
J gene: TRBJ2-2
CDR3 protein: ASTRKGLAGGFETGELF

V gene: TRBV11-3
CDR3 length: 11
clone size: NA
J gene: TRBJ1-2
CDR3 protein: ASSPDRNYGYT

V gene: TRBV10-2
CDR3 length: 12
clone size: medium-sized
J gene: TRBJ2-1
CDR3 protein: ASRGLAGNNEQF

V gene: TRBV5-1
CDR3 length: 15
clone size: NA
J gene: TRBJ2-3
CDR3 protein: ASSLDGRGGRTDTQY

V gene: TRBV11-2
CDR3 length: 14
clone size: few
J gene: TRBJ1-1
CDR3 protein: ASSLERQGRTPEAF

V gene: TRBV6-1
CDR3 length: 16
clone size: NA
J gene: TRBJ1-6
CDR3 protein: ASSERTGRGSYNSPLH

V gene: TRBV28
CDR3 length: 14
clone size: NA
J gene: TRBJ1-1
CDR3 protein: ASSLTAGLPNTEAF

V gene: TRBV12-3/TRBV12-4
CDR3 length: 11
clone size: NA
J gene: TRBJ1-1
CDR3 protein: ASSFPGQIEAF

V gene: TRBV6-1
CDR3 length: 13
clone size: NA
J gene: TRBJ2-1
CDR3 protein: ASNFELAVSNEQF

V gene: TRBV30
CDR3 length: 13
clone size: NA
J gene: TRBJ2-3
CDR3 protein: AWSTSGRELDTQY

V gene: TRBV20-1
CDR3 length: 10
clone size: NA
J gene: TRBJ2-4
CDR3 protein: SARILDNEQY

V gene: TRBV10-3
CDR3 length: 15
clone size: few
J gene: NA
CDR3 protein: AISGTSGRAGSYEQY